This is a list of T cell receptor beta chains from one sample in a study of untreated major depressive disorder. Using immunoSEQ multiplex PCR, the repertoire was profiled, and TCRdb retains in-frame clones only, with some absent. The sample carries 10,000 to 15,000 clones, about 90% recorded once. Sequenced input: CD4+ T cells from PBMCs. The source is a man under 40 with major depressive disorder. CDR3s include the opening cysteine and the closing phenylalanine or tryptophan. The D gene is left open where the match is weak. Size is omitted from some rows. Given values are once, few, many or a class for expanded clones.

d_call	j_call	v_call	clone_size	cdr3_nt	cdr3_aa
TRBD1	TRBJ1-1	TRBV6-5	-	TGTGCCAGCAGCAGAGACAGGGGAGCTTCTGAAGCTTTCTTT	CASSRDRGASEAFF
TRBD1	TRBJ2-2	TRBV6-5	-	TGTGCCAGCAGGGCAGGGGGCGAAAGCGGGGAGCTGTTTTTT	CASRAGGESGELFF
-	TRBJ2-4	TRBV20-1	-	TGCAGTGCTAGGGGCAAAAACATTCAGTACTTC	CSARGKNIQYF
-	TRBJ2-6	TRBV27	-	TGTGCCAGCAGTTTAGGTACGGGGACTGGGGCCAACGTCCTGACTTTC	CASSLGTGTGANVLTF
-	TRBJ2-7	TRBV25-1	-	TGTGCCAGCAGTGAATCGGCAGCCTACTCCTACGAGCAGTACTTC	CASSESAAYSYEQYF
-	TRBJ1-5	TRBV9	-	TGTGCCAGCAGCGCGGGCCGGGATCAGCCCCAGCATTTT	CASSAGRDQPQHF
TRBD1	TRBJ1-2	TRBV28	-	TGTGCCAGCAGCCGGACAGGGAGGGGCTACACCTTC	CASSRTGRGYTF
TRBD1	TRBJ2-3	TRBV2	-	TGTGCCAGCCGCCGGACAGGGCGGACAGATACGCAGTATTTT	CASRRTGRTDTQYF
TRBD1	TRBJ1-1	TRBV6-6	-	TGTGCCAGCCGGACAGGGGGCATGAACACTGAAGCTTTCTTT	CASRTGGMNTEAFF
-	TRBJ2-2	TRBV5-1	-	TGCGCCAGCAGCCTCCTCAGTGACACCGGGGAGCTGTTTTTT	CASSLLSDTGELFF
-	TRBJ1-4	TRBV4-2	once	TGTGCCAGCAGCCAAGGAGACGGTAATGAAAAACTGTTTTTT	CASSQGDGNEKLFF
-	TRBJ1-6	TRBV18	-	TGTGCCAGCTCCACAGGGATCCCACGGGATTCACCCCTCCACTTT	CASSTGIPRDSPLHF
TRBD2	TRBJ2-1	TRBV5-1	-	TGCGCCAGCAGCTTTCTAGCGGGATCCAATGAGCAGTTCTTC	CASSFLAGSNEQFF
-	TRBJ2-5	TRBV7-2	once	TGTGCCAGCAGCGTTAATCGGGGCCGGGAGACCCAGTACTTC	CASSVNRGRETQYF
-	TRBJ2-7	TRBV30	-	TGTGCCTGGAGTGCGAGCCCCGGCGGGCAGTACTTC	CAWSASPGGQYF
-	TRBJ2-2	TRBV2	-	TGTGCCAGCACCCGGACGACCGGGGAGCTGTTTTTT	CASTRTTGELFF
TRBD1	TRBJ2-5	TRBV2	once	TGTGCCAGCGTGGCGACAGGGCGGGAGACCCAGTACTTC	CASVATGRETQYF
TRBD2	TRBJ2-3	TRBV27	-	TGTGCCAGCAGTTTACTACGGGGGGGTGACACAGATACGCAGTATTTT	CASSLLRGGDTDTQYF
-	TRBJ2-5	TRBV30	once	TGTGCCTGGGGAAGCGGGTCCGACCAAGAGACCCAGTACTTC	CAWGSGSDQETQYF
TRBD1	TRBJ2-1	TRBV7-3	-	TGTGCCAGCAGCTCAAGTACCGGGACAGGGTCCTACAATGAGCAGTTCTTC	CASSSSTGTGSYNEQFF
-	TRBJ2-7	TRBV7-9	-	TGTGCCAGCAGCTTTGTGGCGGTCAACGAGCAGTACTTC	CASSFVAVNEQYF
-	TRBJ1-2	TRBV5-1	-	TGCGCCAGCAGCTCTAACGGGGCCCACCAAGGCTACACCTTC	CASSSNGAHQGYTF
TRBD1	TRBJ1-2	TRBV6-4	-	TGTGCCAGATTGCGCGGGACAGGCCCTAACTATGGCTACACCTTC	CARLRGTGPNYGYTF
TRBD2	TRBJ2-7	TRBV5-4	-	TGTGCCAGCAGCTCGGGGACTAGCGGGGGATACGAGCAGTACTTC	CASSSGTSGGYEQYF
TRBD1	TRBJ1-6	TRBV5-4	few	TGTGCCAGCAGCACGGGACAGGGAGACTCACCCCTCCACTTT	CASSTGQGDSPLHF
TRBD1	TRBJ2-6	TRBV5-6	-	TGTGCCAGCAGCCTTCTACAGGGGTCTGGGGCCAACGTCCTGACTTTC	CASSLLQGSGANVLTF